The next 5 T cell receptor beta chains were all read from a single sample in a study of multiple sclerosis patients with progressive multifocal leukoencephalopathy. Time point specified: 5 to 6 months of natalizumab therapy. Profiling relied on immunoSEQ multiplex PCR, and the TCRdb table lists in-frame clones only, not all of them. This table has tens of thousands of clones, roughly 90% appearing once. Sequenced here: PBMCs, sampled from a patient treated with natalizumab. These receptors came from a human donor with multiple sclerosis.

This chain uses TRBV13 with TRBJ1-2; D unclear. This CDR3 spans 16 amino acids. CDR1 is PRHDT, CDR2 FYEKMQ, per germline (reference sequence). Deletions cut 2 bases from V and 2 bases from J, with 15 bases between. For the CDR3, the DNA is TGTGCCAGCAGCTTATTCCGGGAGCTGTTGAACTATGGCTACACCTTC. Amino acids: CASSLFRELLNYGYTF.

J is TRBJ1-1 and V is TRBV15; 8 bases line up with TRBD1. The CDR3 sequence is 15 residues long. V was clipped by 3 bases and J by 4 bases; unmatched bases: 7. Germline V gene data show CDR1 as LNHNV and CDR2 as YYDKDF (reference sequence). The CDR3: CATSRQDRVGTEAFF. The CDR3 region has the DNA TGTGCCACCAGCAGGCAGGACAGGGTCGGCACTGAAGCTTTCTTT. The full variable domain, with the rest looked up from reference TRBV15 and TRBJ1-1, is DAMVIQNPRYQVTQFGKPVTLSCSQTLNHNVMYWYQQKSSQAPKLLFHYYDKDFNNEADTPDNFQSRRPNTSFCFLDIRSPGLGDTAMYLCATSRQDRVGTEAFFGQGTRLTVV.

The rearrangement uses TRBV28 and TRBJ1-5, with a tentative D call TRBD1 (6 bases). The length of the CDR3 is 16 residues. Germline values: CDR1 MDHEN, CDR2 SYDVKM. V was cut by 2 bases and J by 3 bases, with 14 bases left in between. This chain's CDR3 is CASSLASGALNQPQHF. The CDR3 DNA reads as TGTGCCAGCAGTTTAGCGTCGGGGGCCCTCAATCAGCCCCAGCATTTT.

The chain links TRBV19 to TRBJ1-2; unclear D gene. From germline, CDR1 is LNHDA and CDR2 SQIVND (reference sequence). Trimming left V 10 bases short and J 0 bases short, with 9 bases between. The CDR3 length is 12 residues. CDR3 in amino acids: CATVGTNYGYTF. The DNA for the CDR3 is TGTGCCACCGTAGGCACTAACTATGGCTACACCTTC.

This chain joins TRBV6-1 and TRBJ2-3; D gene ambiguous. V lost 6 bases, J lost 6 bases, and 10 bases lay in between. The germline gives CDR1 MNHNS, CDR2 SASEGT. The CDR3 runs 12 residues. The CDR3 sequence: CASRNRRDTQYF. The DNA of the CDR3 is TGTGCCAGCAGGAACCGCAGGGATACGCAGTATTTT.